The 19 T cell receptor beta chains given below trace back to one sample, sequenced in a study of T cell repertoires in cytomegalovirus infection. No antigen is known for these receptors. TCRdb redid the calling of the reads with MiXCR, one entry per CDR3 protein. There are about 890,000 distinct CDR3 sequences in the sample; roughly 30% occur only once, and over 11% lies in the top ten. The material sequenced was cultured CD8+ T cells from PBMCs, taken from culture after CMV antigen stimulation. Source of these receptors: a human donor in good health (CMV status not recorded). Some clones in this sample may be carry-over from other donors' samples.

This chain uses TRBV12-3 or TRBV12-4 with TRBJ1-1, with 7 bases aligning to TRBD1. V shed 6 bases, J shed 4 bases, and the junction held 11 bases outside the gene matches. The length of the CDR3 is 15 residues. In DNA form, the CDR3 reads TGTGCCAGCAGCCCCGGACAGGCCTCCTTCACTGAAGCTTTCTTT. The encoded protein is CASSPGQASFTEAFF.

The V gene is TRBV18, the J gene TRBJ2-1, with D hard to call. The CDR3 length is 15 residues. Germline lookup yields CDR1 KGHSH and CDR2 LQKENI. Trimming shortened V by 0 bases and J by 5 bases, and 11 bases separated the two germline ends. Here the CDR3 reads CASSPPVWGDNEQFF. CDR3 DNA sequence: TGTGCCAGCTCACCACCGGTTTGGGGTGACAATGAGCAGTTCTTC.

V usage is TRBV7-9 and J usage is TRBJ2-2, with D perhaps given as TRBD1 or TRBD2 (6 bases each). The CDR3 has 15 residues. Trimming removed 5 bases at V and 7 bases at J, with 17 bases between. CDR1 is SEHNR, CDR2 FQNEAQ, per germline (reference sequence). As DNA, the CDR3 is TGTGCCAGCAGCCCGGTGGGGGGCGCGCTCGGGGAGCTGTTTTTT. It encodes CASSPVGGALGELFF.

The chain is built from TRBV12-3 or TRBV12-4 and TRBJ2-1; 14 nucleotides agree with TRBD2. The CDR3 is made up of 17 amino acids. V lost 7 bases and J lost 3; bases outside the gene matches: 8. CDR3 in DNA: TGTGCCAGCACCCAGACTAGCGGGGGGGAACTCTACAATGAGCAGTTCTTC. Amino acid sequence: CASTQTSGGELYNEQFF.

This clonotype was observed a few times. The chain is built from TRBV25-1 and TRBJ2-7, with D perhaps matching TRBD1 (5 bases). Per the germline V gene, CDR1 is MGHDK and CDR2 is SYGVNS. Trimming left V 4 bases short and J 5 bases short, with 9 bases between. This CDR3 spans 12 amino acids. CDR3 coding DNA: TGTGCCAGCAGTGTCAGGGTTGACGAGCAGTACTTC. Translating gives CASSVRVDEQYF.

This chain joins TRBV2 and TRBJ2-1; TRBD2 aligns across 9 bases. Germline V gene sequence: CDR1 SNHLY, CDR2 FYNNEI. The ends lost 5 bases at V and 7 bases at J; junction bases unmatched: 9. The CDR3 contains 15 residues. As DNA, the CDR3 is TGTGCCAGCAGTACCGGGACTAGCTTCTCGAATGAGCAGTTCTTC. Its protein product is CASSTGTSFSNEQFF. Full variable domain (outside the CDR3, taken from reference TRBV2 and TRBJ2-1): EPEVTQTPSHQVTQMGQEVILRCVPISNHLYFYWYRQILGQKVEFLVSFYNNEISEKSEIFDDQFSVERPDGSNFTLKIRSTKLEDSAMYFCASSTGTSFSNEQFFGPGTRLTVL.

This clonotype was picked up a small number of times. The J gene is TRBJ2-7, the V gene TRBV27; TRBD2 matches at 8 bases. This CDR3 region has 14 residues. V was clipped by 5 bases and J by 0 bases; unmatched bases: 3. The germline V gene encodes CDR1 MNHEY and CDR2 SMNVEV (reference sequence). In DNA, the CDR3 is TGTGCCAGCAGTAAAGCGGGGGCCTCCTACGAGCAGTACGTC. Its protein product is CASSKAGASYEQYV.

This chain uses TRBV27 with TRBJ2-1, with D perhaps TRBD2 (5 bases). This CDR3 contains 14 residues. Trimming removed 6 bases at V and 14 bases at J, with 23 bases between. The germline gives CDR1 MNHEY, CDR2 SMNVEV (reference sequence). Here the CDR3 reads CASSLASPPSIEFF. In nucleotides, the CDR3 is TGTGCCAGCAGCCTCGCCTCCCCCCCTAGCATTGAGTTCTTC.

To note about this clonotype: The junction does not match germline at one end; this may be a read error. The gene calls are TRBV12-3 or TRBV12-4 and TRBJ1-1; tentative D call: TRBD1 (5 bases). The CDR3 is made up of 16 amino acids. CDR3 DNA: TGTGCCAACAGTTTTGCGACAGTATCGACCGTTGGTGAAGCTTTCTTT. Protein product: CANSFATVSTVGEAFF.

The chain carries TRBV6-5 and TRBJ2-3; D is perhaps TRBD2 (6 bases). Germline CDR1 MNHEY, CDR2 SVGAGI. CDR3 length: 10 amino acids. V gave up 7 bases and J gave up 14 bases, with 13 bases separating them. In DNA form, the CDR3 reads TGTGCCAGCAACACTAGCCCGCGGTATTTT. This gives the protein CASNTSPRYF.

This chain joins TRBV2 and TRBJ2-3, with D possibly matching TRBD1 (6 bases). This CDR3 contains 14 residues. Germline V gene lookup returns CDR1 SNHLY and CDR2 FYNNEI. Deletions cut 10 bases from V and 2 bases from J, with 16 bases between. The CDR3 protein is CATENTGYTDTQYF. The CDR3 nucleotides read TGTGCCACCGAAAATACAGGGTACACAGATACGCAGTATTTT.

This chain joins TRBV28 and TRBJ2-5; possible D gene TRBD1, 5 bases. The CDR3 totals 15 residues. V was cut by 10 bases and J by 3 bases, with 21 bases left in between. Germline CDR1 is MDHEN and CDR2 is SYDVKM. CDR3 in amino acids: CATREGRVVEETQYF. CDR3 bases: TGTGCCACCCGAGAAGGCAGGGTCGTTGAAGAGACCCAGTACTTC.

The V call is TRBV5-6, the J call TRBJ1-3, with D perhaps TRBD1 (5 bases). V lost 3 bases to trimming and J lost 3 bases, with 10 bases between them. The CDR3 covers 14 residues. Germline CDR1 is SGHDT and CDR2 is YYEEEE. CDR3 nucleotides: TGTGCCAGCAGCTCGGACACATATGGAAACACCATATATTTT. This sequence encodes CASSSDTYGNTIYF.

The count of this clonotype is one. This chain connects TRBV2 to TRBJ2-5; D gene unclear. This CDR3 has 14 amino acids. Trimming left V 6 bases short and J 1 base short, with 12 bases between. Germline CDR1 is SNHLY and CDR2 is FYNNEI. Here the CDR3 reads CASRRRLPQETQYF. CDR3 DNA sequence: TGTGCCAGCAGACGCAGATTACCCCAAGAGACCCAGTACTTC. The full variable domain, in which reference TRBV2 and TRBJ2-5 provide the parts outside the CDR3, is EPEVTQTPSHQVTQMGQEVILRCVPISNHLYFYWYRQILGQKVEFLVSFYNNEISEKSEIFDDQFSVERPDGSNFTLKIRSTKLEDSAMYFCASRRRLPQETQYFGPGTRLLVL.

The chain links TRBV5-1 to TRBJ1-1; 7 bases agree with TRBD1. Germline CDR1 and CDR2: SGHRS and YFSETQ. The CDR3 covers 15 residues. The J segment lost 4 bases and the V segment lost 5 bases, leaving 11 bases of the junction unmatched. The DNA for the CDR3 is TGCGCCAGCAGATGGAGGGGGCGCGATAGCACTGAAGCTTTCTTT. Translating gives CASRWRGRDSTEAFF.

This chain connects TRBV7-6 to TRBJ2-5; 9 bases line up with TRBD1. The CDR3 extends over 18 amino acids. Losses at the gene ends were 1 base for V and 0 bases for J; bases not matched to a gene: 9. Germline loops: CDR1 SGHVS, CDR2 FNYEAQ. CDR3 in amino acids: CASSLEDRGPSNQETQYF. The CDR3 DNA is TGTGCCAGCAGCTTAGAGGACAGGGGACCCTCTAACCAAGAGACCCAGTACTTC. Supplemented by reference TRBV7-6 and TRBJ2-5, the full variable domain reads GAGVSQSPRYKVTKRGQDVALRCDPISGHVSLYWYRQALGQGPEFLTYFNYEAQQDKSGLPNDRFSAERPEGSISTLTIQRTEQRDSAMYRCASSLEDRGPSNQETQYFGPGTRLLVL.

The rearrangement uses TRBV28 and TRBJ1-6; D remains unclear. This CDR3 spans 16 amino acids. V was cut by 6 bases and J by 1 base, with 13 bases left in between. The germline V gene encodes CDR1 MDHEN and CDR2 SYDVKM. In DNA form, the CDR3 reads TGTGCCAGCAGGTGGGCCTGGGCATCCTATAATTCACCCCTCCACTTT. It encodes CASRWAWASYNSPLHF. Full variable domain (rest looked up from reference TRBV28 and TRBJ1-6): DVKVTQSSRYLVKRTGEKVFLECVQDMDHENMFWYRQDPGLGLRLIYFSYDVKMKEKGDIPEGYSVSREKKERFSLILESASTNQTSMYLCASRWAWASYNSPLHFGNGTRLTVT.

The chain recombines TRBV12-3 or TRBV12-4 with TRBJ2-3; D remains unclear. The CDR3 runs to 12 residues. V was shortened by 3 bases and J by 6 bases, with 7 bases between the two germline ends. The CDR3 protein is CASSFLMDTQYF. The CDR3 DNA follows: TGTGCCAGCAGTTTTTTAATGGATACGCAGTATTTT.

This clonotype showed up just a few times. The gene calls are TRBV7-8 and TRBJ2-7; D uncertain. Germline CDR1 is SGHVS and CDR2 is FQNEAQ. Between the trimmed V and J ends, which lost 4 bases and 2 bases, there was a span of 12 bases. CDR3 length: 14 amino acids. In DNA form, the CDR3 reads TGTGCCAGCAGCTCTTGGGCAGAACCCTACGAGCAGTACGTC. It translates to CASSSWAEPYEQYV.